The 18 T cell receptor beta chains below come from one sample, sequenced in a study of cytomegalovirus exposure and HLA in healthy donors (dated by TCRdb to the late 2010s). The method behind the library was the immunoSEQ multiplex PCR assay. TCRdb re-hosts the immuneACCESS table, in-frame sequences only. Its copies lack some clones; in the studies checked, an unresolved V gene accounts for under half of them, and the cause for the rest is not known. The sample table records approximately 130,000 clones; around 90% of these occur just once. The top ten clonotypes cover 1.5% to 2% of the sample. The specimen sequenced was PBMCs. The receptors were sampled from a woman aged 18-30 years in good health and CMV-seronegative.

The V gene is TRBV9, the J gene TRBJ1-2, with 8 bases lining up with TRBD1. The V and J ends lost 0 bases and 2 bases, in that order; junction bases with no gene match: 0. Germline lookup yields CDR1 SGDLS and CDR2 YYNGEE. The CDR3 is 14 amino acids. The chain's CDR3 is CASSVGQGNYGYTF. CDR3 coding DNA: TGTGCCAGCAGCGTAGGACAGGGGAACTATGGCTACACCTTC.

As to this clone: The same CDR3 also results from other DNA sequences found in this sample. The V call is TRBV9, the J call TRBJ2-7; 7 nucleotides match TRBD2. J lost 3 bases, V lost 3 bases, and 12 bases had no gene match. CDR1 SGDLS and CDR2 YYNGEE come from the germline V gene. This CDR3 contains 16 residues. The CDR3 nucleotides read TGTGCCAGCAGCGACAAGCTTAGCGGGCCCGACTACGAGCAGTACTTC. This codes for CASSDKLSGPDYEQYF.

The chain links TRBV2 to TRBJ2-2; 10 nucleotides match TRBD2. V trimming: 7 bases; J trimming: 5 bases; junction bases outside the gene matches: 7. This CDR3 region has 15 residues. The V gene's germline CDR1 is SNHLY and CDR2 FYNNEI. The CDR3 nucleotides read TGTGCCAGCACCCGGGGACTAGCGCGGACCGGGGAGCTGTTTTTT. It translates to CASTRGLARTGELFF.

The chain is built from TRBV7-9 and TRBJ2-1, with 10 bases lining up with TRBD2. The CDR3 is 16 residues long. In germline, CDR1 is SEHNR, CDR2 FQNEAQ (reference sequence). The J segment lost 6 bases and the V segment lost 4 bases, leaving 9 bases of the junction unmatched. CDR3 nucleotides: TGTGCCAGCAGCTCCGGAGCGGGAGGGCCGAGCAATGAGCAGTTCTTC. Protein: CASSSGAGGPSNEQFF.

The DNA for the CDR3 is TGTGCCATCAGTGGACCAGCGGGCGAGAGCACAGATACGCAGTATTTT. It translates to CAISGPAGESTDTQYF. V and J are TRBV10-3 and TRBJ2-3; perhaps TRBD2 as D (6 bases). Germline V gene lookup returns CDR1 ENHRY and CDR2 SYGVKD. Trimming took 4 bases from V and 0 from J, leaving 14 bases between them. This CDR3 spans 16 amino acids.

This chain links TRBV14 with TRBJ2-5; 12 bases agree with TRBD2. The CDR3 is 18 amino acids. J was trimmed by 5 bases and V by 3 bases; bases with no gene match: 13. CDR1 and CDR2 (germline): SGHDN, FVKESK. The CDR3 here is CASSHSRTSGTSWETQYF. Here the CDR3 DNA reads TGTGCCAGCAGCCATTCCCGGACTAGCGGGACGTCCTGGGAGACCCAGTACTTC. Drawing the rest from reference TRBV14 and TRBJ2-5, the complete variable domain is EAGVTQFPSHSVIEKGQTVTLRCDPISGHDNLYWYRRVMGKEIKFLLHFVKESKQDESGMPNNRFLAERTGGTYSTLKVQPAELEDSGVYFCASSHSRTSGTSWETQYFGPGTRLLVL.

CDR3 DNA: TGTGCCAGCTCGCAACAGGGAGACTATGGCTACACCTTC. Amino acids: CASSQQGDYGYTF. This sequence joins TRBV18 and TRBJ1-2; TRBD1 might be the D (6 bases). Per germline, CDR1 KGHSH and CDR2 LQKENI. This CDR3 is built from 13 residues. Trimming removed 6 bases from V and 3 bases from J, with 11 bases in between.

The V call is TRBV27, the J call TRBJ1-1, with TRBD1 identical over 8 bases. With V trimmed by 3 bases and J by 6 bases, 6 bases remained unmatched. The CDR3 loop spans 14 amino acids. The germline CDR1 and CDR2 sequences are MNHEY and SMNVEV (reference sequence). The CDR3 sequence: CASSFQQQGAEAFF. The CDR3 nucleotides are TGTGCCAGCAGTTTTCAACAACAGGGGGCTGAAGCTTTCTTT.

The CDR3 DNA reads as TGTGCCAGTCGACGACAGGGAGGATATACTGAAGCTTTCTTT. This translates into CASRRQGGYTEAFF. V is TRBV28 and J is TRBJ1-1, with TRBD1 matching over 7 bases. Trimming took 9 bases from V and 5 from J; bases not matched to a gene: 12. Germline V gene data show CDR1 as MDHEN and CDR2 as SYDVKM. The CDR3 is made up of 14 amino acids.

This clone was found once. CDR3 sequence reads: CASSQDLAGDTYEQYF. The CDR3 nucleotides read TGCGCCAGCAGCCAGGATCTAGCGGGGGACACCTACGAGCAGTACTTC. This chain links TRBV4-1 with TRBJ2-7; 10 nucleotides line up with TRBD2. The CDR3 runs to 16 residues. V shed 3 bases and J 2 bases; nucleotides not matched to a gene: 7. Germline V gene data show CDR1 as MGHRA and CDR2 as YSYEKL.

CDR3 amino acids: CATLSPGTSYEQYF. The CDR3 DNA is TGTGCCACCCTTAGTCCGGGGACTAGCTACGAGCAGTACTTC. The chain uses TRBV25-1 and TRBJ2-7; 8 positions agree with TRBD2. Germline V gene lookup returns CDR1 MGHDK and CDR2 SYGVNS. V shed 10 bases and J 3 bases; nucleotides not matched to a gene: 11. This CDR3 spans 14 amino acids.

This sequence joins TRBV7-7 and TRBJ2-1; 7 bases fit TRBD2. From germline, CDR1 is SSHAT and CDR2 FNYEAQ (reference sequence). The CDR3 sequence is 15 residues long. V shed 1 base and J 8 bases; nucleotides not matched to a gene: 8. The CDR3 sequence: CASSLGGGFEDEQFF. The DNA of the CDR3 is TGTGCCAGCAGCTTAGGCGGGGGATTCGAGGATGAGCAGTTCTTC.

The J gene is TRBJ2-3, the V gene TRBV27, with a weak D call TRBD1 (6 bases). Germline-derived CDR1 and CDR2 are MNHEY and SMNVEV (reference sequence). This CDR3 comprises 16 residues. Trimming left V 5 bases short and J 0 bases short, with 15 bases between. The CDR3 DNA is TGTGCCAGCAGTACCCCCAGGGGTTCTAGCACAGATACGCAGTATTTT. Amino acids: CASSTPRGSSTDTQYF.

The chain joins TRBV28 to TRBJ1-4; D not certain. This CDR3 comprises 17 residues. Trimming pared 5 bases from V and 5 bases from J, leaving 21 bases between. Per germline, CDR1 MDHEN and CDR2 SYDVKM. The CDR3 here is CASSLPPAGSANEKLFF. The CDR3 DNA follows: TGTGCCAGCAGTCTCCCCCCGGCGGGATCAGCGAATGAAAAACTGTTTTTT. The entire variable domain, with the rest obtained from reference TRBV28 and TRBJ1-4, is as follows: DVKVTQSSRYLVKRTGEKVFLECVQDMDHENMFWYRQDPGLGLRLIYFSYDVKMKEKGDIPEGYSVSREKKERFSLILESASTNQTSMYLCASSLPPAGSANEKLFFGSGTQLSVL.

The DNA of the CDR3 is TGCGCCAGCAGCTTGTACGGGACAGGGACTAGCACAGATACGCAGTATTTT. This gives the protein CASSLYGTGTSTDTQYF. The V and J genes are TRBV5-1 and TRBJ2-3, with 9 bases that match TRBD1. The CDR3 sequence is 17 residues long. The trim removed 1 base at V and 0 bases at J, leaving 6 bases unmatched. Germline V gene lookup returns CDR1 SGHRS and CDR2 YFSETQ.

V usage is TRBV5-8 and J usage is TRBJ1-5, with TRBD1 identical over 12 bases. V lost 1 base, J lost 7 bases, and 12 bases stayed unmatched. This CDR3 has 18 residues. The germline gives CDR1 SGHTS, CDR2 YDEGEE. The CDR3 DNA is TGTGCCAGCAGCTTGAGACCGTCGGGACAGGGGGCTCGCCAGCCCCAGCATTTT. Translated, it gives CASSLRPSGQGARQPQHF.

The chain links TRBV28 to TRBJ1-1; D is perhaps TRBD1 (6 bases). CDR3 length equals 12 residues. CDR1 and CDR2 from the germline V gene are MDHEN and SYDVKM. V shed 3 bases and J shed 7 bases, with 9 bases lying between them. CDR3 bases: TGTGCCAGCAGTTTGGGACACGGTGAAGCTTTCTTT. Its translation: CASSLGHGEAFF.

V is TRBV30 and J is TRBJ2-5; TRBD2 aligns across 9 bases. V lost 2 bases, J lost 5 bases, and 12 bases stayed unmatched. This CDR3 contains 16 residues. The germline gives CDR1 GTSNPN, CDR2 SVGIG (reference sequence). In DNA, the CDR3 is TGTGCCTGGAGTCCGCCGGGGCTAGCGGGACGGGAGACCCAGTACTTC. Its translation is CAWSPPGLAGRETQYF. The complete variable domain, with remaining parts taken from reference TRBV30 and TRBJ2-5, reads SQTIHQWPATLVQPVGSPLSLECTVEGTSNPNLYWYRQAAGRGLQLLFYSVGIGQISSEVPQNLSASRPQDRQFILSSKKLLLSDSGFYLCAWSPPGLAGRETQYFGPGTRLLVL.